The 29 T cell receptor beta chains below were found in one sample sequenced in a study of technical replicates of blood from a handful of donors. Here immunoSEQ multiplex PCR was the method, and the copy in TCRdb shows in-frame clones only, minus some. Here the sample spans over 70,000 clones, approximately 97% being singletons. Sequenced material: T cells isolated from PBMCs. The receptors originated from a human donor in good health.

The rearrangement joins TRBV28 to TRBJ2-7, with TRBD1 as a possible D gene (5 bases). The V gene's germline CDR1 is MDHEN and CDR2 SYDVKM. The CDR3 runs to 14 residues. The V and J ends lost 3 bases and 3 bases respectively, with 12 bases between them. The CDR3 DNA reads TGTGCCAGCAGTTTTGAAGACAGAGGCTACGAGCAGTACTTC. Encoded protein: CASSFEDRGYEQYF.

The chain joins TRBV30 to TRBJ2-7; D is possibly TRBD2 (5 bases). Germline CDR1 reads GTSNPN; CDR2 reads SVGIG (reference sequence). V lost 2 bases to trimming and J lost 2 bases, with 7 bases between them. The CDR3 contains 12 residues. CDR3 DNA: TGTGCCTGGAGTCGGGGAACCTACGAGCAGTACTTC. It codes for CAWSRGTYEQYF. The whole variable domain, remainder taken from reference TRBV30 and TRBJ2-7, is SQTIHQWPATLVQPVGSPLSLECTVEGTSNPNLYWYRQAAGRGLQLLFYSVGIGQISSEVPQNLSASRPQDRQFILSSKKLLLSDSGFYLCAWSRGTYEQYFGPGTRLTVT.

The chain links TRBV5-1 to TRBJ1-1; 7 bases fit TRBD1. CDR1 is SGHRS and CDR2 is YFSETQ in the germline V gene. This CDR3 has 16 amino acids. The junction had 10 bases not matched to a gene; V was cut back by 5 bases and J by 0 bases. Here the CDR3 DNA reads TGCGCCAGCAGGGAGAACAGGGGTGGATTGAACACTGAAGCTTTCTTT. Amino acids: CASRENRGGLNTEAFF. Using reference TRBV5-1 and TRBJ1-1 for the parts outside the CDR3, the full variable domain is KAGVTQTPRYLIKTRGQQVTLSCSPISGHRSVSWYQQTPGQGLQFLFEYFSETQRNKGNFPGRFSGRQFSNSRSEMNVSTLELGDSALYLCASRENRGGLNTEAFFGQGTRLTVV.

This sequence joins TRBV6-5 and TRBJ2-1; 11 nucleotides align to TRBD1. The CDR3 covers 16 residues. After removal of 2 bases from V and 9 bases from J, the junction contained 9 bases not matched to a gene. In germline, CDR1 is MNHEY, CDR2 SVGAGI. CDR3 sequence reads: CASSYAAGTGGAEQFF. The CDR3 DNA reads TGTGCCAGCAGTTACGCCGCCGGGACAGGGGGGGCTGAGCAGTTCTTC.

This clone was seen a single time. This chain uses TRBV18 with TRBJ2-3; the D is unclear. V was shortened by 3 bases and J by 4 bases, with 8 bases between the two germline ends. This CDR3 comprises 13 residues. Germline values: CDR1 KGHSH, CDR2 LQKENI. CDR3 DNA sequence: TGTGCCAGCTCACCGTCGATAGCAGATACGCAGTATTTT. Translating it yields CASSPSIADTQYF.

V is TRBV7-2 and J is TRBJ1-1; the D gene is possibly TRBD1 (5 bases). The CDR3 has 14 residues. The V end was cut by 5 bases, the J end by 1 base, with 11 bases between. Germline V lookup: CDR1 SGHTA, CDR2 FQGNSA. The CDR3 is CASSIHQGNTEAFF. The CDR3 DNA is TGTGCCAGCAGCATCCATCAGGGGAACACTGAAGCTTTCTTT.

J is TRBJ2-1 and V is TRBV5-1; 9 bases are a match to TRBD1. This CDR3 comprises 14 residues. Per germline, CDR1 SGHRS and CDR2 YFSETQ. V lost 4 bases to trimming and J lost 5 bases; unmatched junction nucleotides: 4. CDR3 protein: CASSPRTGDNEQFF. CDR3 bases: TGCGCCAGCAGCCCCCGGACAGGGGACAATGAGCAGTTCTTC. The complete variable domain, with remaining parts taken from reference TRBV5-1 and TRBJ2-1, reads KAGVTQTPRYLIKTRGQQVTLSCSPISGHRSVSWYQQTPGQGLQFLFEYFSETQRNKGNFPGRFSGRQFSNSRSEMNVSTLELGDSALYLCASSPRTGDNEQFFGPGTRLTVL.

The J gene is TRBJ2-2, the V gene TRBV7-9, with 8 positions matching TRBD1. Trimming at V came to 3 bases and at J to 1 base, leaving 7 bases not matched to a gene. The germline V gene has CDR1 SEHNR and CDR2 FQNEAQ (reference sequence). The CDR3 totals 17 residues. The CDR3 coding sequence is TGTGCCAGCAGCTTTGCCCCCGGGACAGGGAACACCGGGGAGCTGTTTTTT. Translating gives CASSFAPGTGNTGELFF.

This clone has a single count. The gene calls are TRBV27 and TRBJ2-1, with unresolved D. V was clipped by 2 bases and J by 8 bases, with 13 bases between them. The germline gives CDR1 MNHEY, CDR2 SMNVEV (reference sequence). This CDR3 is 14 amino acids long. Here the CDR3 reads CASSLVTVSDEQFF. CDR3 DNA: TGTGCCAGCAGTTTAGTCACGGTGAGCGATGAGCAGTTCTTC.

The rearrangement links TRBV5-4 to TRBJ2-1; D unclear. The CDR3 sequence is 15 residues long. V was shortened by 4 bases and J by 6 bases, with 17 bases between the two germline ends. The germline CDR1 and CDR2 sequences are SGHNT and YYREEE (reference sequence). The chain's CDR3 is CASSGDPAAVNEQFF. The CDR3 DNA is TGTGCCAGCAGCGGCGACCCGGCGGCTGTCAATGAGCAGTTCTTC. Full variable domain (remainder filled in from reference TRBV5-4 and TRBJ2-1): ETGVTQSPTHLIKTRGQQVTLRCSSQSGHNTVSWYQQALGQGPQFIFQYYREEENGRGNFPPRFSGLQFPNYSSELNVNALELDDSALYLCASSGDPAAVNEQFFGPGTRLTVL.

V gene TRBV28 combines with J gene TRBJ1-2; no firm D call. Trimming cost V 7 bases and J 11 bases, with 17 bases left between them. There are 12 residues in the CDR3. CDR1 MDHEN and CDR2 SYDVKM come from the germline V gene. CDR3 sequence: CASNDRGMSYTF. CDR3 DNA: TGTGCCAGCAACGACCGGGGAATGAGTTACACCTTC.

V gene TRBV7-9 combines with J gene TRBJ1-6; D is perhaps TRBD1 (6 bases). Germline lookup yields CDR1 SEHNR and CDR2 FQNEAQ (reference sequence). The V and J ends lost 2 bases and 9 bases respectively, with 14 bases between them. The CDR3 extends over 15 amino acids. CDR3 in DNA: TGTGCCAGCAGCTTATTCGCGGGGGGCGGTTCACCCCTCCACTTT. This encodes CASSLFAGGGSPLHF.

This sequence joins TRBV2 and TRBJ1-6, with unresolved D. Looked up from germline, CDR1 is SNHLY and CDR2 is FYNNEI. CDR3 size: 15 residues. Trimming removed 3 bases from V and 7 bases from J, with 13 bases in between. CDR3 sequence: CASSETLTANSPLHF. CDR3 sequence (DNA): TGTGCCAGCAGTGAGACTCTAACTGCGAATTCACCCCTCCACTTT.

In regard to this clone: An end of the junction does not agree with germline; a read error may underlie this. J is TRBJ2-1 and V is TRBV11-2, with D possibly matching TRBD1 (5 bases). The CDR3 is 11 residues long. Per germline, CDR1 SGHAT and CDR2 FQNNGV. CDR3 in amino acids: CASTLYHGAIF. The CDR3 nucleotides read TGTGCCAGCACCTTATATCATGGGGCAATCTTC.

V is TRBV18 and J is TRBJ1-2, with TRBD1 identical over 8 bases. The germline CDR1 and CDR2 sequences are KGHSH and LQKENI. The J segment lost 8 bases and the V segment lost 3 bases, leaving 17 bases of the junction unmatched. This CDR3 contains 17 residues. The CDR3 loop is CASSPNDAGGVYRGYTF. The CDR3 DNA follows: TGTGCCAGCTCACCTAATGATGCAGGGGGCGTCTATAGGGGCTACACCTTC. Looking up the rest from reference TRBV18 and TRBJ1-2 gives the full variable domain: NAGVMQNPRHLVRRRGQEARLRCSPMKGHSHVYWYRQLPEEGLKFMVYLQKENIIDESGMPKERFSAEFPKEGPSILRIQQVVRGDSAAYFCASSPNDAGGVYRGYTFGSGTRLTVV.

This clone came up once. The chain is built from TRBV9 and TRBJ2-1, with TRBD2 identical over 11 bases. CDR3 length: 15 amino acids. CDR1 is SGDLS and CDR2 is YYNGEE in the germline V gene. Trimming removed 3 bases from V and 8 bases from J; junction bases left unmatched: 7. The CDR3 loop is CASSELAGAGDEQFF. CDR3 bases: TGTGCCAGCAGCGAACTAGCGGGGGCCGGGGATGAGCAGTTCTTC.

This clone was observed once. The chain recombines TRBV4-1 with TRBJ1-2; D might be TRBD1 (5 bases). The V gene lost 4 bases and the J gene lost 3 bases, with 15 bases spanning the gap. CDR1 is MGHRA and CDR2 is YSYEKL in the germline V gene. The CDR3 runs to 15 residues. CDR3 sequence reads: CASSPGHRPDYGYTF. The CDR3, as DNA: TGCGCCAGCAGCCCCGGCCACAGGCCAGACTATGGCTACACCTTC.

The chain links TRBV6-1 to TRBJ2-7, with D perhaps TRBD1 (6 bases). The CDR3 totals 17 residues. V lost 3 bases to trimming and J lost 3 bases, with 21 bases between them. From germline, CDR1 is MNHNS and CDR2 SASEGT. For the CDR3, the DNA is TGTGCCAGCAGTGAGAGAAACCCCGATGAAGGGGGCTACGAGCAGTACTTC. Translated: CASSERNPDEGGYEQYF.

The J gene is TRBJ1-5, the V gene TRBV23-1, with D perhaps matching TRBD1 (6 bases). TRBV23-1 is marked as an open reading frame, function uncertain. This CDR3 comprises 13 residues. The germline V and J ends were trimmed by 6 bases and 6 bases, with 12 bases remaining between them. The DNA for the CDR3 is TGCGCCAGCAGGCTTAACAGGGCTCAGCCCCAGCATTTT. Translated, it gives CASRLNRAQPQHF.

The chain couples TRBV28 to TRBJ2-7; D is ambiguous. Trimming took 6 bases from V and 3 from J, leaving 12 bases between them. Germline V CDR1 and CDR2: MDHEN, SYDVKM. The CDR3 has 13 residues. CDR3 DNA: TGTGCCAGCAGCCAACTACCGGGCTACGAGCAGTACTTC. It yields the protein CASSQLPGYEQYF. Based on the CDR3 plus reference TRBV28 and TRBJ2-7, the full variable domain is DVKVTQSSRYLVKRTGEKVFLECVQDMDHENMFWYRQDPGLGLRLIYFSYDVKMKEKGDIPEGYSVSREKKERFSLILESASTNQTSMYLCASSQLPGYEQYFGPGTRLTVT.

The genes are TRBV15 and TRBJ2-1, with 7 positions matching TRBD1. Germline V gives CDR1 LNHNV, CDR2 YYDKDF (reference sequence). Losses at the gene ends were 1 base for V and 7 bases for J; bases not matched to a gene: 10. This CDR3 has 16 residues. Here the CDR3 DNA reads TGTGCCACCAGCAGAGCAGGTATCGACAGGGTTAATGAGCAGTTCTTC. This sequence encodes CATSRAGIDRVNEQFF. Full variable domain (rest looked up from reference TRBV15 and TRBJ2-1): DAMVIQNPRYQVTQFGKPVTLSCSQTLNHNVMYWYQQKSSQAPKLLFHYYDKDFNNEADTPDNFQSRRPNTSFCFLDIRSPGLGDTAMYLCATSRAGIDRVNEQFFGPGTRLTVL.

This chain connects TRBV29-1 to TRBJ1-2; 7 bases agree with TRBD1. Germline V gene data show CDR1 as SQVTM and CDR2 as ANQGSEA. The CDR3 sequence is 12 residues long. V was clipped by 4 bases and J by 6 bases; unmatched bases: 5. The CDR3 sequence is CSVVDRDDGYTF. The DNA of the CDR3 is TGCAGCGTTGTCGACAGGGATGATGGCTACACCTTC. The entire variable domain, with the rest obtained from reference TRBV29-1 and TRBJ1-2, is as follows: SAVISQKPSRDICQRGTSLTIQCQVDSQVTMMFWYRQQPGQSLTLIATANQGSEATYESGFVIDKFPISRPNLTFSTLTVSNMSPEDSSIYLCSVVDRDDGYTFGSGTRLTVV.

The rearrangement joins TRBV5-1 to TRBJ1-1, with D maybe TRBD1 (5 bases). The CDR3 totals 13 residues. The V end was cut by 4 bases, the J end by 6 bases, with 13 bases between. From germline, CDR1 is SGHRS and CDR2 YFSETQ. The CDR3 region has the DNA TGCGCCAGCAGCCTCATGGGGGGGGCTGAAGCTTTCTTT. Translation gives CASSLMGGAEAFF.

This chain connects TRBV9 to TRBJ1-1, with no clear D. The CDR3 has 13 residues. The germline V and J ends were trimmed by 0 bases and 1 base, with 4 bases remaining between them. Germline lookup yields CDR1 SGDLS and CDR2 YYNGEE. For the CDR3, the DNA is TGTGCCAGCAGCGTAGCAGAGAACACTGAAGCTTTCTTT. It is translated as CASSVAENTEAFF. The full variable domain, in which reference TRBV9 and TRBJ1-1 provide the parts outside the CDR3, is DSGVTQTPKHLITATGQRVTLRCSPRSGDLSVYWYQQSLDQGLQFLIQYYNGEERAKGNILERFSAQQFPDLHSELNLSSLELGDSALYFCASSVAENTEAFFGQGTRLTVV.

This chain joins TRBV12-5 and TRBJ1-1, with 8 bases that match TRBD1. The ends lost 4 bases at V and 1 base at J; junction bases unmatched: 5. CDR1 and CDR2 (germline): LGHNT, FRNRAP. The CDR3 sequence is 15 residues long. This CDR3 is CASGSRDRGNTEAFF. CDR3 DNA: TGTGCTAGTGGTTCTCGTGACAGGGGGAACACTGAAGCTTTCTTT.

The CDR3 here is CAWSVAGQGGGYTF. DNA for the CDR3: TGTGCCTGGAGTGTGGCGGGACAGGGGGGTGGCTACACCTTC. The chain carries TRBV30 and TRBJ1-2; 11 nucleotides line up with TRBD1. Germline V CDR1 and CDR2: GTSNPN, SVGIG (reference sequence). The J segment lost 7 bases and the V segment lost 0 bases, leaving 4 bases of the junction unmatched. This CDR3 spans 14 amino acids.

CDR3 in DNA: TGTGCCAGCAGCAAAGGGTACAGTGAAGCTTTCTTT. The encoded protein is CASSKGYSEAFF. The rearrangement joins TRBV21-1 to TRBJ1-1; the table's D call, TRBD1, was not checked against the DNA. TRBV21-1 is an annotated pseudogene. The CDR3 consists of 12 residues.

The CDR3 region is CAISALTGKNYGYTF. Here the CDR3 DNA reads TGTGCCATCAGTGCCCTGACGGGGAAAAACTATGGCTACACCTTC. The rearrangement joins TRBV10-3 to TRBJ1-2; no clear D. Looked up from germline, CDR1 is ENHRY and CDR2 is SYGVKD. V was pared by 4 bases and J by 2 bases, with 14 bases between. The CDR3 sequence is 15 residues long.

CDR3 DNA: TGTGCCAGCAGCCTAGACGGCGGGGGGGCCATGGATACGCAGTATTTT. This encodes CASSLDGGGAMDTQYF. This sequence joins TRBV9 and TRBJ2-3, with 9 bases fitting TRBD2. The V and J ends lost 4 bases and 6 bases, in that order; junction bases with no gene match: 12. CDR3 length: 16 amino acids. Germline lookup yields CDR1 SGDLS and CDR2 YYNGEE.